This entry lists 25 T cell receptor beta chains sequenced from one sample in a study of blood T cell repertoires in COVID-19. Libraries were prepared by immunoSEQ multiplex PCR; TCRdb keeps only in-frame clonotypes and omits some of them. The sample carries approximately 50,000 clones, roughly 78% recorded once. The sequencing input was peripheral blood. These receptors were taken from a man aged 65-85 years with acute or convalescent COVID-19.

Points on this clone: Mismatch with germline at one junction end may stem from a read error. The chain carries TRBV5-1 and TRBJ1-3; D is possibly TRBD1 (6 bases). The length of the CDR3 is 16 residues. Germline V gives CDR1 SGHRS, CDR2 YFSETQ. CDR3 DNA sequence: TGCTCCAGCAGCCCGGACAGCCAGAGCTCTGGAAACACCCGATATTTT. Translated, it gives CSSSPDSQSSGNTRYF.

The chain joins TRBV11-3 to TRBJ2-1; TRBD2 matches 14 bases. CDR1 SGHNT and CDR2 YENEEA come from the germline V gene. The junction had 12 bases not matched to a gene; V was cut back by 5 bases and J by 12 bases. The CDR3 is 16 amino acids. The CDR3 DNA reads TGTGCCAGCAGCACTGAACCGGGACTAGCGGGAGTGGGGCAGTTCTTC. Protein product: CASSTEPGLAGVGQFF.

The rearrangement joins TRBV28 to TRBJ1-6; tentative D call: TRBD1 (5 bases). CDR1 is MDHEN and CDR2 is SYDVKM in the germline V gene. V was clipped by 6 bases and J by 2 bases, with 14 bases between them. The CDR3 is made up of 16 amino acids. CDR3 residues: CASSSGIPAYNSPLHF. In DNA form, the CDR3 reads TGTGCCAGCAGCTCAGGGATCCCAGCCTATAATTCACCCCTCCACTTT. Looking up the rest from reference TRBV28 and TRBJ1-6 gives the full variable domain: DVKVTQSSRYLVKRTGEKVFLECVQDMDHENMFWYRQDPGLGLRLIYFSYDVKMKEKGDIPEGYSVSREKKERFSLILESASTNQTSMYLCASSSGIPAYNSPLHFGNGTRLTVT.

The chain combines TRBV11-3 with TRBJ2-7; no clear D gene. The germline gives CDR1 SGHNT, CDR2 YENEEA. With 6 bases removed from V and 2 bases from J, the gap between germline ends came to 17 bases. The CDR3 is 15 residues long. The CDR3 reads CASSLGDPTAYEQYF. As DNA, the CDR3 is TGTGCCAGCAGTCTAGGAGACCCCACGGCCTACGAGCAGTACTTC.

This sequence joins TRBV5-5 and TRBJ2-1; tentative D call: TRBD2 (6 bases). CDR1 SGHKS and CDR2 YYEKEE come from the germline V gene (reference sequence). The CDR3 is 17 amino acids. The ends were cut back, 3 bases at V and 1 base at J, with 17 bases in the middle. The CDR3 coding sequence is TGTGCCAGCAGCTATGAACCGACCGGGAGTTCCTACAATGAGCAGTTCTTC. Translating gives CASSYEPTGSSYNEQFF.

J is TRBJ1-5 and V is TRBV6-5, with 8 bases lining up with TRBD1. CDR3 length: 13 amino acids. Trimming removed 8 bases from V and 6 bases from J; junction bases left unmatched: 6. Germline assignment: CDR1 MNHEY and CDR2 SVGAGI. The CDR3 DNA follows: TGTGCCAGCTCAGGGGGCGGACCTCAGCCCCAGCATTTT. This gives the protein CASSGGGPQPQHF.

CDR3 in amino acids: CATIGREESGNTIYF. The CDR3 DNA is TGTGCCACCATTGGCCGGGAAGAATCTGGAAACACCATATATTTT. The chain is built from TRBV28 and TRBJ1-3; no clear D. Between the trimmed V and J ends, which lost 10 bases and 1 base, there was a span of 17 bases. The CDR3 covers 15 residues. Germline CDR1 MDHEN, CDR2 SYDVKM.

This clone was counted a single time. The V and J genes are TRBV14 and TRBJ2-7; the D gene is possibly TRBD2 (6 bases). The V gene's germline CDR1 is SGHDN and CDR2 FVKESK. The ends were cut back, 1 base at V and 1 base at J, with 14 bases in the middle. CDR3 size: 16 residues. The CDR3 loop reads CASSQGSGRRSYEQYF. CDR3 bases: TGTGCCAGCAGCCAAGGGTCGGGGAGGAGATCCTACGAGCAGTACTTC.

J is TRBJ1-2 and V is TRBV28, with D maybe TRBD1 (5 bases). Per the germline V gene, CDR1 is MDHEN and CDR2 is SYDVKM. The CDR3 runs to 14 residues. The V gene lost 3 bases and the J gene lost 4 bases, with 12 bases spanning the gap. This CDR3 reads CASSLMAGRYGYTF. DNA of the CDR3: TGTGCCAGCAGTTTGATGGCAGGGCGCTATGGCTACACCTTC.

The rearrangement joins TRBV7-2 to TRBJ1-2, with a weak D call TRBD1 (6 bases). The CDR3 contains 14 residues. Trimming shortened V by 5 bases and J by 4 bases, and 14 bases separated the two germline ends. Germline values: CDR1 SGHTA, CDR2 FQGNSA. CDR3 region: CASSTTGNTYGYTF. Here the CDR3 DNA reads TGTGCCAGCAGCACTACAGGGAATACCTATGGCTACACCTTC.

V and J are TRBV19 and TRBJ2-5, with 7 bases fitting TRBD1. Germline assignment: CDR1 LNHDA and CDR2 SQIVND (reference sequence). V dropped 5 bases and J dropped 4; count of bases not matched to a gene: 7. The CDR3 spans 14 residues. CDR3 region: CASSGGNRGETQYF. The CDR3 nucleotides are TGTGCCAGTAGTGGGGGAAACAGGGGAGAGACCCAGTACTTC.

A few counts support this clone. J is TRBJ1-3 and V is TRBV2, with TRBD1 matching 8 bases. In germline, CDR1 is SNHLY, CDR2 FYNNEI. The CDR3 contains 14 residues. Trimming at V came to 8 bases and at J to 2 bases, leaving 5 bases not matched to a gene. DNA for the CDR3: TGTGCCAGCCTAGAGGACAGGGCTGGAAACACCATATATTTT. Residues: CASLEDRAGNTIYF.

The CDR3 reads CANEGGAGGNEQFF. The DNA for the CDR3 is TGTGCCAACGAAGGAGGAGCCGGGGGTAATGAGCAGTTCTTC. V usage is TRBV2 and J usage is TRBJ2-1; perhaps TRBD2 as D (6 bases). The CDR3 consists of 14 residues. The V gene lost 10 bases and the J gene lost 7 bases, with 20 bases spanning the gap. Germline values: CDR1 SNHLY, CDR2 FYNNEI.

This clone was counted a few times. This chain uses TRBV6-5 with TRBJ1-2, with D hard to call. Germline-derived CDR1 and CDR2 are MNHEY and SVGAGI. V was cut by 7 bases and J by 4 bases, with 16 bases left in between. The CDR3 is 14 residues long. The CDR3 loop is CASTTREGTYGYTF. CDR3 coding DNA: TGTGCCAGCACCACCCGGGAAGGTACCTATGGCTACACCTTC.

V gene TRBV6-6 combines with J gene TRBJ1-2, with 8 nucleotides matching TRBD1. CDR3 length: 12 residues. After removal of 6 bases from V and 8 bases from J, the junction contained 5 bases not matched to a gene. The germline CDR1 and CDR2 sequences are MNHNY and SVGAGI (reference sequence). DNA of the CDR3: TGTGCCAGCAGACTGGGACAGGCAGGCTACACCTTC. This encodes CASRLGQAGYTF.

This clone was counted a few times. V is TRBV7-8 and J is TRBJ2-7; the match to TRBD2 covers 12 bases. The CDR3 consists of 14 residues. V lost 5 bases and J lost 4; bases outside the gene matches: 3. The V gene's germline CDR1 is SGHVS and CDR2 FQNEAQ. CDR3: CASSPTSGGYEQYF. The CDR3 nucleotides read TGTGCCAGCAGCCCGACTAGCGGGGGTTACGAGCAGTACTTC.

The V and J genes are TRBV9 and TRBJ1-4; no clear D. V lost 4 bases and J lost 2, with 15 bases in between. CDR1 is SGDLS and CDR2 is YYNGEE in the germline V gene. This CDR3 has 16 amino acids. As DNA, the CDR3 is TGTGCCAGCAGCCCAGTCCCTGAGGCCACTAATGAAAAACTGTTTTTT. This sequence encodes CASSPVPEATNEKLFF. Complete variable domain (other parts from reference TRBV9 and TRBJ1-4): DSGVTQTPKHLITATGQRVTLRCSPRSGDLSVYWYQQSLDQGLQFLIQYYNGEERAKGNILERFSAQQFPDLHSELNLSSLELGDSALYFCASSPVPEATNEKLFFGSGTQLSVL.

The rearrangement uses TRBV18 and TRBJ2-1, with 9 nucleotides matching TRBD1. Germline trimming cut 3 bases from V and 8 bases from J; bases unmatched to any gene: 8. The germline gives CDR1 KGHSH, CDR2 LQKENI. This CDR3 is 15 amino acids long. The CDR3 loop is CASSPGQGREYEQFF. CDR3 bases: TGTGCCAGCTCACCGGGACAGGGCAGGGAGTATGAGCAGTTCTTC.

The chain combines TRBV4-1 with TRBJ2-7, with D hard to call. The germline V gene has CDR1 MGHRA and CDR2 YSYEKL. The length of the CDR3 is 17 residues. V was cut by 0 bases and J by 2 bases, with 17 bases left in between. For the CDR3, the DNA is TGCGCCAGCAGCCAAGATATTACCCGTCTACCCGCCTACGAGCAGTACTTC. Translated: CASSQDITRLPAYEQYF.

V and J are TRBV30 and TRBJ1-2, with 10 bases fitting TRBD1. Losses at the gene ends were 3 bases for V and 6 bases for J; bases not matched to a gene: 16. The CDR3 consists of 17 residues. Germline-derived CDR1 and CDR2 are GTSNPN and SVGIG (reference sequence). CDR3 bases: TGTGCCTGGAGAGGAGACTTTCCAGGGACAGGGGCCGATGGCTACACCTTC. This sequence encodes CAWRGDFPGTGADGYTF.

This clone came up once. This CDR3 reads CASSLLATAGELFF. The CDR3 nucleotides are TGTGCCAGCAGTTTGCTAGCAACGGCCGGGGAGCTGTTTTTT. The chain joins TRBV27 to TRBJ2-2; tentative D call: TRBD2 (5 bases). The CDR3 consists of 14 residues. Trimming took 3 bases from V and 6 from J, leaving 11 bases between them. Germline CDR1 MNHEY, CDR2 SMNVEV (reference sequence).

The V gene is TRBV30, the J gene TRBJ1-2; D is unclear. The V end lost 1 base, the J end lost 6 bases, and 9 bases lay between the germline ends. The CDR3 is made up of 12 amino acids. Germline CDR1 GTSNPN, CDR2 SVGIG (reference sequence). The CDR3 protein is CAWSEWGDGYTF. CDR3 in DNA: TGTGCCTGGAGTGAATGGGGAGATGGCTACACCTTC.

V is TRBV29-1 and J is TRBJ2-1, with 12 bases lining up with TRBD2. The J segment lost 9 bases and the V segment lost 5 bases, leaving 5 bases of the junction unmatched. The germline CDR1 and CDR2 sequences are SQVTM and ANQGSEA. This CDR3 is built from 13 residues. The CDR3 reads CSVRTSGNGEQFF. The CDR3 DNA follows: TGCAGCGTTAGGACTAGCGGGAATGGTGAGCAGTTCTTC.

This chain's CDR3 is CASSLYRSSYEQYF. In nucleotides, the CDR3 is TGTGCCAGCAGCTTGTACCGGAGCTCCTACGAGCAGTACTTC. The J gene is TRBJ2-7, the V gene TRBV5-5, with D uncertain. The germline V gene has CDR1 SGHKS and CDR2 YYEKEE (reference sequence). V gave up 1 base and J gave up 0 bases, with 8 bases separating them. This CDR3 is 14 amino acids long. Full variable domain (outside the CDR3, taken from reference TRBV5-5 and TRBJ2-7): DAGVTQSPTHLIKTRGQQVTLRCSPISGHKSVSWYQQVLGQGPQFIFQYYEKEERGRGNFPDRFSARQFPNYSSELNVNALLLGDSALYLCASSLYRSSYEQYFGPGTRLTVT.

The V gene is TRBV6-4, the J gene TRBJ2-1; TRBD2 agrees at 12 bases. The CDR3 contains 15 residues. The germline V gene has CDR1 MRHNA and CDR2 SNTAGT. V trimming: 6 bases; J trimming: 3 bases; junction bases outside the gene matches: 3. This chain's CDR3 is CASSELAGGYNEQFF. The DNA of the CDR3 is TGTGCCAGCAGCGAACTAGCGGGGGGCTACAATGAGCAGTTCTTC.